The source of this TCR beta chain is a study of T cell responses to AZD1222 COVID-19 vaccine. The assay was immunoSEQ multiplex PCR, and TCRdb's table has in-frame clones only and misses some. Of some 200,000 clones listed, approximately 93% are singletons. Study results and caveats: Elevations in Spike-specific TCR breadth and depth followed administration of two AZD1222 doses. Unmutated variant regions reportedly attract nearly half of all spike-specific TCRs. Just a handful of AZD1222 recipients tested seropositive at baseline. The donor group comprised mostly white British people and more females; the analysis possibly underestimated clonal diversity.

The CDR3 has 15 residues. CDR1 and CDR2 (germline): LNHDA, SQIVND (reference sequence). Trimming removed 5 bases from V and 0 bases from J; junction bases left unmatched: 6. Only a few counts were recorded for this clone. Antigen unknown. This receptor was obtained from an adult who received the AZD1222 COVID-19 vaccine. The chain has TRBV19 and TRBJ1-2, with 7 bases identical to TRBD1. The specimen comprised peripheral blood, sampled 28 days after the second AZD1222 dose. In DNA form, the CDR3 reads TGTGCCAGTAGTGAGCGGACAGGATCTAACTATGGCTACACCTTC. Translated: CASSERTGSNYGYTF.